The 17 T cell receptor beta chains reported below all come from one sample, sequenced in a study of cytomegalovirus exposure and HLA in healthy donors. PCR involved 60 Vbeta and 13 Jbeta primers. Only in-frame clones appear in the TCRdb table, and some are missing; sequencing was by immunoSEQ multiplex PCR. The sample records tens of thousands of clones, more than 60% being singletons. The sample consisted of PBMCs. Receptors originate from a middle-aged man in good health and CMV-seronegative.

The chain has TRBV4-1 and TRBJ2-1; 10 bases are shared with TRBD2. Germline V gene data show CDR1 as MGHRA and CDR2 as YSYEKL. V lost 3 bases to trimming and J lost 4 bases; unmatched junction nucleotides: 9. The CDR3 consists of 17 residues. The CDR3 is CASSQVGLAVYYNEQFF. The DNA of the CDR3 is TGCGCCAGCAGCCAGGTCGGACTAGCGGTCTATTACAATGAGCAGTTCTTC.

V usage is TRBV6-5 and J usage is TRBJ1-2; 7 bases are a match to TRBD1. Losses at the gene ends were 4 bases for V and 3 bases for J; bases not matched to a gene: 8. This CDR3 has 15 residues. Germline loops: CDR1 MNHEY, CDR2 SVGAGI. The CDR3 nucleotides are TGTGCCAGCAGTTCTCCTCGACAGGGTGACTATGGCTACACCTTC. Translated: CASSSPRQGDYGYTF.

The chain combines TRBV25-1 with TRBJ2-5; TRBD2 matches 10 bases. CDR1 is MGHDK, CDR2 SYGVNS, per germline. CDR3 length equals 16 residues. Trimming cost V 8 bases and J 5 bases; bases outside gene matches: 14. The CDR3, as DNA: TGTGCCAGCTGGGGTTTAGCGGGAGGAGGAGGTGAGACCCAGTACTTC. Amino acid sequence: CASWGLAGGGGETQYF.

The rearrangement joins TRBV18 to TRBJ1-1; TRBD1 agrees at 12 bases. Germline V gene data show CDR1 as KGHSH and CDR2 as LQKENI. Losses at the gene ends were 6 bases for V and 1 base for J; bases not matched to a gene: 9. This CDR3 comprises 17 residues. The CDR3 loop reads CASSAGTGGNTNTEAFF. Written as DNA, the CDR3 is TGTGCCAGCTCGGCCGGGACAGGGGGCAACACGAACACTGAAGCTTTCTTT. The full variable domain, rest sourced from reference TRBV18 and TRBJ1-1, is NAGVMQNPRHLVRRRGQEARLRCSPMKGHSHVYWYRQLPEEGLKFMVYLQKENIIDESGMPKERFSAEFPKEGPSILRIQQVVRGDSAAYFCASSAGTGGNTNTEAFFGQGTRLTVV.

This clone was found a few times. V gene TRBV6-6 combines with J gene TRBJ2-7; 9 positions agree with TRBD1. Germline V gene sequence: CDR1 MNHNY, CDR2 SVGAGI (reference sequence). V shed 7 bases, J shed 6 bases, and the junction held 10 bases outside the gene matches. This CDR3 is built from 14 residues. Here the CDR3 DNA reads TGTGCCAGCAATGACAGGGGGGAGTTCGGCGAGCAGTACTTC. It is translated as CASNDRGEFGEQYF.

This clone was counted a few times. CDR3 residues: CASSSLRGLQSNTEAFF. CDR3 DNA: TGTGCCAGCAGCTCCCTACGCGGGCTACAGAGTAACACTGAAGCTTTCTTT. This chain connects TRBV13 to TRBJ1-1; D is ambiguous. Germline V gene sequence: CDR1 PRHDT, CDR2 FYEKMQ (reference sequence). CDR3 size: 17 residues. With 4 bases removed from V and 2 bases from J, the gap between germline ends came to 20 bases.

The chain carries TRBV6-1 and TRBJ1-1; D remains unclear. The CDR3 covers 13 residues. CDR1 and CDR2 (germline): MNHNS, SASEGT. Trimming removed 4 bases from V and 3 bases from J, with 9 bases in between. This chain's CDR3 is CASSVHRDTEAFF. CDR3 DNA: TGTGCCAGCAGTGTGCACCGCGACACTGAAGCTTTCTTT.

The chain employs TRBV29-1 and TRBJ1-4; 7 bases match TRBD1. Germline V gene data show CDR1 as SQVTM and CDR2 as ANQGSEA. This CDR3 comprises 13 residues. V shed 3 bases and J 8 bases; nucleotides not matched to a gene: 6. The CDR3 region has the DNA TGCAGCGTTGACGACAGGGCAGGGGAAAAACTGTTTTTT. This gives the protein CSVDDRAGEKLFF.

For the CDR3, the DNA is TGTGCCAGCAACGACAGGTTGAACACTGAAGCTTTCTTT. Its translation: CASNDRLNTEAFF. The J gene is TRBJ1-1, the V gene TRBV2; D is perhaps TRBD1 (6 bases). V shed 7 bases and J shed 0 bases, with 9 bases lying between them. CDR1 SNHLY and CDR2 FYNNEI come from the germline V gene. The CDR3 is made up of 13 amino acids. The whole variable domain, filled in from reference TRBV2 and TRBJ1-1, reads EPEVTQTPSHQVTQMGQEVILRCVPISNHLYFYWYRQILGQKVEFLVSFYNNEISEKSEIFDDQFSVERPDGSNFTLKIRSTKLEDSAMYFCASNDRLNTEAFFGQGTRLTVV.

The chain carries TRBV6-1 and TRBJ1-1; no clear D. Trimming stripped 7 bases from V and 2 bases from J, with 11 bases between. The CDR3 covers 13 residues. The germline V gene encodes CDR1 MNHNS and CDR2 SASEGT. The DNA for the CDR3 is TGTGCCAGCACGAATAGCCTAAACACTGAAGCTTTCTTT. Protein sequence: CASTNSLNTEAFF.

With respect to this clone: Within the sample, other DNA sequences also encode this same CDR3. The J gene is TRBJ2-7, the V gene TRBV19, with 8 nucleotides matching TRBD1. Trimming took 3 bases from V and 3 from J; bases not matched to a gene: 4. Germline-derived CDR1 and CDR2 are LNHDA and SQIVND (reference sequence). The CDR3 runs 14 residues. In DNA form, the CDR3 reads TGTGCCAGTAGTATCGGAACAGGGGGCTACGAGCAGTACTTC. As protein: CASSIGTGGYEQYF.

The chain carries TRBV5-1 and TRBJ2-1; D is possibly TRBD2 (5 bases). The CDR3 is 13 residues long. The germline gives CDR1 SGHRS, CDR2 YFSETQ. The V and J ends lost 0 bases and 6 bases respectively, with 7 bases between them. CDR3 bases: TGCGCCAGCAGCTTGGACGGACTCAATGAGCAGTTCTTC. Protein product: CASSLDGLNEQFF. The entire variable domain, with the rest obtained from reference TRBV5-1 and TRBJ2-1, is as follows: KAGVTQTPRYLIKTRGQQVTLSCSPISGHRSVSWYQQTPGQGLQFLFEYFSETQRNKGNFPGRFSGRQFSNSRSEMNVSTLELGDSALYLCASSLDGLNEQFFGPGTRLTVL.

This clone was counted a single time. The J gene is TRBJ2-7, the V gene TRBV5-4; a weak D match, TRBD2 (6 bases). The CDR3 has 11 amino acids. Trimming shortened V by 6 bases and J by 7 bases, and 11 bases separated the two germline ends. CDR1 is SGHNT, CDR2 YYREEE, per germline (reference sequence). This chain's CDR3 is CASNNGGEQYF. The CDR3 DNA follows: TGTGCCAGCAATAATGGGGGGGAGCAGTACTTC.

The rearrangement links TRBV6-6 to TRBJ2-7, with a tentative D call TRBD1 (5 bases). Germline assignment: CDR1 MNHNY and CDR2 SVGAGI (reference sequence). This CDR3 has 13 amino acids. The ends were cut back, 6 bases at V and 5 bases at J, with 14 bases in the middle. CDR3 nucleotide sequence: TGTGCCAGCAGAACGGTCGCAGGGAACGAGCAGTACTTC. Its protein product is CASRTVAGNEQYF.

The chain uses TRBV19 and TRBJ1-5, with 11 nucleotides matching TRBD1. The CDR3 consists of 16 residues. Per germline, CDR1 LNHDA and CDR2 SQIVND (reference sequence). The trim removed 8 bases at V and 4 bases at J, leaving 10 bases unmatched. The CDR3: CASGSDRGQRNQPQHF. The DNA for the CDR3 is TGTGCCAGTGGTTCGGACAGGGGGCAGAGAAATCAGCCCCAGCATTTT.

The chain has TRBV28 and TRBJ1-2, with a possible D match to TRBD1 (6 bases). The CDR3 totals 12 residues. Germline loops: CDR1 MDHEN, CDR2 SYDVKM. Trimming left V 6 bases short and J 8 bases short, with 13 bases between. The CDR3 DNA is TGTGCCAGCAGCGGAACAGGGCGCGGCTACACCTTC. This encodes CASSGTGRGYTF.

The chain is built from TRBV6-1 and TRBJ2-3; D is possibly TRBD1 (5 bases). Trimming took 7 bases from V and 0 from J, leaving 14 bases between them. Germline V CDR1 and CDR2: MNHNS, SASEGT. There are 15 residues in the CDR3. Here the CDR3 reads CASTGDRSSTDTQYF. CDR3 bases: TGTGCCAGCACCGGTGACAGATCTAGCACAGATACGCAGTATTTT.